These T cell receptor beta chains were read from a single sample in a study of cytomegalovirus exposure and HLA in healthy donors. Produced via immunoSEQ multiplex PCR; TCRdb's table is partial and in-frame only. Of 90,000 to 120,000 clones listed, around 77% are singletons. The sample comprised PBMCs. These receptors came from a male donor in good health and CMV-seronegative. CDR3s include the opening cysteine and the closing phenylalanine or tryptophan. D genes are given only for firm matches. Only some rows state a clone size, as once, few, many or a class for expanded clones.

clone_size cdr3_length d_call j_call v_call cdr3_aa cdr3_nt
many 15 TRBD1 TRBJ1-1 TRBV28 CASSRGQSSNTEAFF TGTGCCAGCAGTAGGGGACAGAGTTCGAACACTGAAGCTTTCTTT
NA 16 NA TRBJ1-1 TRBV7-8 CASSLGTAAMNTEAFF TGTGCCAGCAGCTTAGGTACAGCCGCTATGAACACTGAAGCTTTCTTT
NA 15 TRBD2 TRBJ2-7 TRBV19 CASSARLAGVYEQYF TGTGCCAGTAGTGCCAGACTAGCGGGAGTCTACGAGCAGTACTTC
NA 13 NA TRBJ2-2 TRBV27 CASSLSNTGELFF TGTGCCAGCAGTCTCTCGAACACCGGGGAGCTGTTTTTT
NA 16 NA TRBJ2-3 TRBV5-1 CASSSTWQGNTDTQYF TGCGCCAGCAGCTCAACGTGGCAGGGAAACACAGATACGCAGTATTTT
NA 14 NA TRBJ1-3 TRBV6-1 CASMNARAGNTIYF TGTGCCAGCATGAACGCTAGGGCGGGGAACACCATATATTTT
NA 16 NA TRBJ2-1 TRBV13 CASSFTGGSSYNEQFF TGTGCCAGCAGCTTCACCGGCGGTTCGTCCTACAATGAGCAGTTCTTC
NA 15 TRBD1 TRBJ1-5 TRBV6-5 CASSYRGTGDQPQHF TGTGCCAGCAGCTACCGAGGGACAGGGGATCAGCCCCAGCATTTT
NA 15 NA TRBJ2-7 TRBV10-2 CASSEKHRSSYEQYF TGCGCCAGCAGTGAAAAACATAGGAGCTCCTACGAGCAGTACTTC
NA 14 NA TRBJ2-7 TRBV6-1 CASSEMAHSYEQYF TGTGCCAGCAGTGAAATGGCCCACTCCTACGAGCAGTACTTC
NA 15 NA TRBJ2-4 TRBV9 CASSTHGGLLNIQYF TGTGCCAGCAGCACGCACGGGGGTCTATTAAACATTCAGTACTTC
NA 15 TRBD2 TRBJ2-2 TRBV27 CASSSSGRNPGELFF TGTGCCAGCAGTTCTAGCGGGAGAAACCCCGGGGAGCTGTTTTTT
NA 14 TRBD2 TRBJ2-5 TRBV30 CAHRLAGVGETQYF TGTGCCCACCGACTAGCGGGAGTTGGGGAGACCCAGTACTTC
NA 11 NA TRBJ1-2 TRBV29-1 CSGREPYGYTF TGCAGCGGGAGGGAACCCTACGGCTACACCTTC
NA 15 TRBD1 TRBJ2-1 TRBV11-2 CASSFRQGGYNEQFF TGTGCCAGCAGCTTCAGACAGGGGGGTTACAATGAGCAGTTCTTC
NA 14 TRBD1 TRBJ2-7 TRBV5-4 CASSRDRYTYEQYF TGTGCCAGCAGCCGGGACAGATATACCTACGAGCAGTACTTC
few 16 NA TRBJ2-7 TRBV9 CASSVGGTGPAYEQYF TGTGCCAGCAGCGTAGGGGGAACAGGGCCTGCCTACGAGCAGTACTTC
NA 13 NA TRBJ2-2 TRBV6-4 CASSAKNTGELFF TGTGCCAGCAGTGCAAAGAACACCGGGGAGCTGTTTTTT
NA 15 NA TRBJ1-2 TRBV10-3 CAISESINTGNGYTF TGTGCCATCAGTGAGTCTATAAATACAGGGAACGGCTACACCTTC
NA 15 TRBD2 TRBJ2-5 TRBV29-1 CSAEGVAGSRETQYF TGCAGCGCCGAAGGCGTAGCGGGGAGTCGGGAGACCCAGTACTTC
NA 16 TRBD1 TRBJ2-7 TRBV6-1 CASSGGPGQGADEQYF TGTGCCAGCAGTGGGGGACCGGGACAGGGGGCGGACGAGCAGTACTTC
few 15 NA TRBJ1-5 TRBV4-1 CASSQGAGGNQPQHF TGCGCCAGCAGCCAAGGGGCCGGGGGCAATCAGCCCCAGCATTTT
few 16 NA TRBJ2-2 TRBV4-2 CASSLGPRENTGELFF TGTGCCAGCAGCTTGGGGCCGCGGGAGAACACCGGGGAGCTGTTTTTT
NA 15 NA TRBJ2-2 TRBV7-2 CASSFYGGLPGELFF TGTGCCAGCAGCTTTTACGGCGGGCTGCCCGGGGAGCTGTTTTTT
few 14 TRBD1 TRBJ2-1 TRBV7-2 CASSQDRGRDEQFF TGTGCCAGCAGCCAGGACAGGGGCAGGGATGAGCAGTTCTTC
NA 13 NA TRBJ2-5 TRBV2 CASRGRGQETQYF TGTGCCAGCAGGGGGAGAGGGCAAGAGACCCAGTACTTC
NA 14 NA TRBJ2-7 TRBV6-4 CASSYRESPYEQYF TGTGCCAGCAGCTACCGTGAGTCTCCCTACGAGCAGTACTTC
NA 14 NA TRBJ2-5 TRBV7-7 CASSTNSGGETQYF TGTGCCAGCAGTACCAACTCAGGGGGGGAGACCCAGTACTTC
NA 13 NA TRBJ2-7 TRBV27 CASKGGGPYEQYF TGTGCCAGCAAGGGCGGGGGCCCCTACGAGCAGTACTTC
NA 16 TRBD2 TRBJ2-1 TRBV6-4 CASSLAAGEAYNEQFF TGTGCCAGCAGCCTTGCGGCGGGAGAGGCCTACAATGAGCAGTTCTTC
NA 18 TRBD2 TRBJ2-6 TRBV7-2 CASSLYGGRSSGANVLTF TGTGCCAGCAGCTTATACGGCGGGAGGAGTTCTGGGGCCAACGTCCTGACTTTC
NA 15 TRBD1 TRBJ2-7 TRBV5-4 CASSMGQGISYEQYF TGTGCCAGCAGCATGGGACAGGGCATCTCCTACGAGCAGTACTTC
NA 17 TRBD1 TRBJ2-1 TRBV5-1 CASSYGQGSSSYNEQFF TGCGCCAGCAGCTACGGACAGGGCTCTAGCTCCTACAATGAGCAGTTCTTC
NA 15 NA TRBJ1-2 TRBV19 CASSIEGGRNYGYTF TGTGCCAGTAGTATAGAGGGGGGACGGAACTATGGCTACACCTTC
NA 14 NA TRBJ1-2 TRBV6-5 CASSYSTGIDGYTF TGTGCCAGCAGTTACTCGACGGGGATAGACGGCTACACCTTC
NA 15 NA TRBJ2-1 TRBV6-4 CASSDGPGAHNEQFF TGTGCCAGCAGTGATGGGCCGGGAGCCCACAATGAGCAGTTCTTC
NA 15 NA TRBJ2-1 TRBV5-1 CASRPGPSSYNEQFF TGCGCCAGCAGGCCAGGGCCTAGCTCCTACAATGAGCAGTTCTTC
NA 15 NA TRBJ1-6 TRBV25-1 CASSDPITGDSPLHF TGTGCCAGCAGTGATCCGATTACGGGAGATTCACCCCTCCACTTT
NA 11 NA TRBJ2-1 TRBV5-6 CASSLVDEQFF TGTGCCAGCAGCTTGGTCGATGAGCAGTTCTTC
NA 14 NA TRBJ2-5 TRBV10-1 CASSESGGEETQYF TGCGCCAGCAGTGAGTCTGGAGGGGAAGAGACCCAGTACTTC
NA 14 TRBD2 TRBJ2-5 TRBV6-6 CASSKREGRETQYF TGTGCCAGCAGTAAACGGGAGGGCCGGGAGACCCAGTACTTC
NA 15 NA TRBJ2-2 TRBV4-1 CASSQEHRGTGELFF TGCGCCAGCAGCCAAGAGCATCGGGGCACCGGGGAGCTGTTTTTT